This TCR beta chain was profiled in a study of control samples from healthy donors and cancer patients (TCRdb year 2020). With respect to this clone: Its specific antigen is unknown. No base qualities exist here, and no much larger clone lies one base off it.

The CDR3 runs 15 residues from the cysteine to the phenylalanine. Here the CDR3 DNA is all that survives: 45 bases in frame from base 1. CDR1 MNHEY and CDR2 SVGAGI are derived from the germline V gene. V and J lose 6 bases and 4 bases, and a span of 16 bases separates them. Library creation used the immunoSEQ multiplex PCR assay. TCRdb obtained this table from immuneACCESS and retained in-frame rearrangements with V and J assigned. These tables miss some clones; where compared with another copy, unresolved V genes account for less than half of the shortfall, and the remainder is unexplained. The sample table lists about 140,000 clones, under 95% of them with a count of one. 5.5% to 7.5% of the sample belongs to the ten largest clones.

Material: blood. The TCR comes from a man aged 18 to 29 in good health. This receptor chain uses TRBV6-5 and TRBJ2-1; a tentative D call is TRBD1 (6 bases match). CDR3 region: CASRWGQNAYNEQFF. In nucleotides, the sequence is TGTGCCAGCAGATGGGGGCAGAACGCGTACAATGAGCAGTTCTTC.